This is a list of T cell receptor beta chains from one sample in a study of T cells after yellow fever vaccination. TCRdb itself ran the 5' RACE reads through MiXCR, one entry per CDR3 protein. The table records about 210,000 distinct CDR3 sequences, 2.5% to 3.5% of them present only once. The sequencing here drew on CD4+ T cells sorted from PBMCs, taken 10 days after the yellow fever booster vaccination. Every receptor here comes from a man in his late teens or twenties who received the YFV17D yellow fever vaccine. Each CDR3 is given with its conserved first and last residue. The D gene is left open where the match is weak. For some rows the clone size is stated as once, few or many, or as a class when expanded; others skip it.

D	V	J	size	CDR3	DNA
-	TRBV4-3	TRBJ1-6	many	CASSQIQGPRDSPLHF	TGCGCCAGCAGCCAAATTCAGGGGCCAAGGGATTCACCCCTCCACTTT
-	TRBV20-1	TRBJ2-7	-	CSARDAGRIYEQYF	TGCAGTGCTAGAGACGCGGGCAGAATCTACGAGCAGTACTTC
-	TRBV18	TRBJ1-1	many	CASSPPGVLLTNTEAFF	TGTGCCAGCTCACCACCGGGGGTCCTCCTGACGAACACTGAAGCTTTCTTT
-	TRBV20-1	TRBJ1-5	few	CSATTGGNQPQHF	TGCAGTGCTACGACAGGAGGGAATCAGCCCCAGCATTTT
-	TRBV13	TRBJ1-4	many	CASSFFSVGGKLFF	TGTGCCAGCAGCTTCTTCAGCGTAGGGGGAAAACTGTTTTTT
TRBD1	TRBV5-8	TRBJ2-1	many	CASSSTGASYNEQFF	TGTGCCAGCAGCTCGACAGGGGCCTCCTACAATGAGCAGTTCTTC
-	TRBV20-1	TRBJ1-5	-	CSARGRSYNQPQHF	TGCAGTGCTAGAGGCAGATCCTACAATCAGCCCCAGCATTTT
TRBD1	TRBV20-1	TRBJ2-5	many	CSAGDSGTVQETQYF	TGCAGTGCTGGGGACAGTGGGACGGTTCAAGAGACCCAGTACTTC
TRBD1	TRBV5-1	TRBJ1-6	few	CASKVKGQLNSPLHF	TGCGCCAGCAAAGTGAAGGGACAGCTTAATTCACCCCTCCACTTT
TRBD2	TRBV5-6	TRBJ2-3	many	CASSFGGGSTDTQYF	TGTGCCAGCAGCTTTGGCGGGGGGTCCACAGATACGCAGTATTTT
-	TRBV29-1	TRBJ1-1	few	CSIPSGHLSGGNTEAFF	TGCAGCATTCCGAGCGGGCATTTGAGTGGGGGAAACACTGAAGCTTTCTTT
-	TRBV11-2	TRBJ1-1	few	CASRPGPFATEAFF	TGTGCCAGCAGGCCGGGACCGTTTGCGACTGAAGCTTTCTTT
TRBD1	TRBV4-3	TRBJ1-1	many	CASSRRQGNTEAFF	TGCGCCAGCAGCCGAAGACAGGGGAACACTGAAGCTTTCTTT
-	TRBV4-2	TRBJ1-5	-	CASSQDVIRGAGNQPQHF	TGTGCCAGCAGCCAAGATGTAATACGGGGGGCAGGCAATCAGCCCCAGCATTTT
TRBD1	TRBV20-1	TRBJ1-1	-	CSASEGATEAFF	TGCAGTGCTAGTGAGGGGGCCACTGAAGCTTTCTTT
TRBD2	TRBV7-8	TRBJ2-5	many	CASSLSSGGQKETQYF	TGTGCCAGCAGCTTATCCAGCGGGGGGCAGAAGGAGACCCAGTACTTC
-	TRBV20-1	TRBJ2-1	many	CSAGPSANEQFF	TGCAGTGCCGGACCTAGCGCCAATGAGCAGTTCTTC
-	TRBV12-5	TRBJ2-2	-	CASGSLSTGSGELFF	TGTGCTAGTGGTTCCCTCAGCACAGGGTCCGGGGAGCTGTTTTTT
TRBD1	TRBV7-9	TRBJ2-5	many	CASSTPIQTGYQETQYF	TGTGCCAGCAGCACCCCCATCCAGACAGGGTACCAAGAGACCCAGTACTTC
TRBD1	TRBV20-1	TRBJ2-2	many	CSAPSRDRVSGELFF	TGCAGTGCTCCATCCCGGGACAGGGTGTCCGGGGAGCTGTTTTTT
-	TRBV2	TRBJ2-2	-	CASSDHGTGELFF	TGTGCCAGCAGTGACCATGGCACCGGGGAGCTGTTTTTT
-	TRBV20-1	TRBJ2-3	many	CSALGPAPNTDTQYF	TGCAGTGCTTTGGGGCCCGCGCCGAACACAGATACGCAGTATTTT
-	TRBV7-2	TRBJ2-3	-	CASSLDGHTDTQYF	TGTGCCAGCAGCTTAGATGGCCACACAGATACGCAGTATTTT
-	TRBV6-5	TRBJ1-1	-	CASRQAAGATEAFF	TGTGCCAGCAGGCAGGCGGCAGGGGCCACTGAAGCTTTCTTT
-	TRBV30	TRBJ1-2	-	CAWREYGYTF	TGTGCCTGGAGGGAATATGGCTACACCTTC
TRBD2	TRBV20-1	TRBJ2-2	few	CSARSWGTSETGELFF	TGCAGTGCTAGGAGCTGGGGGACTAGTGAAACCGGGGAGCTGTTTTTT
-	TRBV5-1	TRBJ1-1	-	CASSLSVGEAFF	TGCGCCAGCAGCTTGTCTGTAGGAGAAGCTTTCTTT
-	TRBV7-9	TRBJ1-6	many	CASSLGAGSPLHF	TGTGCCAGCAGCTTGGGGGCAGGATCACCCCTCCACTTT
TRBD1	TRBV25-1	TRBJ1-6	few	CASSDRGRGNSPLHF	TGTGCCAGCAGTGACAGGGGGCGAGGTAATTCACCCCTCCACTTT
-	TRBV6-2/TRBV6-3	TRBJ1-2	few	CASSYQGPDYGYTF	TGTGCCAGCAGTTATCAGGGGCCAGACTATGGCTACACCTTC
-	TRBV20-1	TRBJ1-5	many	CSAPQSGGNQPQHF	TGCAGCGCGCCCCAATCGGGGGGCAATCAGCCCCAGCATTTT
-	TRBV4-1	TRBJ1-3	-	CASSQSGHSGNTIYF	TGCGCCAGCAGCCAATCAGGCCACTCTGGAAACACCATATATTTT
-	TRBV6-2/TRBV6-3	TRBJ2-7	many	CASTDSGYEQYF	TGTGCCAGCACGGATAGTGGCTACGAGCAGTACTTC
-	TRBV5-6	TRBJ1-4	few	CASGAMTTNEKLFF	TGTGCCAGTGGGGCCATGACAACTAATGAAAAACTGTTTTTT
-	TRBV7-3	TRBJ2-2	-	CASSLGKNTGELFF	TGTGCCAGCAGCTTAGGCAAGAACACCGGGGAGCTGTTTTTT
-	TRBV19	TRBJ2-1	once	CASSIEGYNEQFF	TGTGCCAGTAGTATAGAGGGATACAATGAGCAGTTCTTC
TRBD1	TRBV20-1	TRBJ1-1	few	CSAVQGAWAFF	TGCAGTGCTGTTCAGGGGGCGTGGGCTTTCTTT
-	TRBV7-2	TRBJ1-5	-	CASSLGFVGDQPQHF	TGTGCCAGCAGCTTAGGGTTCGTCGGGGATCAGCCCCAGCATTTT
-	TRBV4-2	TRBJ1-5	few	CASSQDNLEGRQHF	TGTGCCAGCAGCCAAGATAACCTCGAGGGCCGCCAGCATTTT
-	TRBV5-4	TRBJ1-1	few	CASSLARTGNTEAFF	TGTGCCAGCAGCTTGGCTCGGACGGGGAACACTGAAGCTTTCTTT
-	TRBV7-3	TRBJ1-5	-	CASSPLEGDSNQPQHF	TGTGCCAGCAGCCCCCTGGAAGGTGACAGCAATCAGCCCCAGCATTTT
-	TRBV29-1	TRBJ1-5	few	CSVGDGIKPQHF	TGCAGCGTTGGTGATGGTATTAAGCCCCAGCATTTT
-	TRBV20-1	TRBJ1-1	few	CSAYQPGLNTEAFF	TGCAGTGCTTATCAACCGGGACTGAACACTGAAGCTTTCTTT
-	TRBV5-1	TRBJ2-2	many	CASSLENGELFF	TGCGCCAGCAGCTTGGAGAATGGGGAGCTGTTTTTT
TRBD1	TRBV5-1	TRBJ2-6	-	CASSPGQGGSGANVLTF	TGCGCCAGCAGCCCCGGACAGGGGGGGTCTGGGGCCAACGTCCTGACTTTC
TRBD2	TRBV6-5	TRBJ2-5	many	CASRRNLGLAGAQETQYF	TGTGCCAGCAGGCGGAACCTGGGACTAGCGGGAGCTCAAGAGACCCAGTACTTC
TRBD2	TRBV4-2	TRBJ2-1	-	CASSQGSGGAFEQFF	TGTGCCAGCAGCCAAGGTAGCGGGGGGGCCTTTGAGCAGTTCTTC